This record covers a single T cell receptor (beta chain). Trimming cost V 3 bases and J 8 bases, with 10 bases left between them. The CDR3 runs 12 residues. This sample is drawn from a study of blood T cell repertoires in COVID-19. On the study more broadly: Nucleic acid was either cDNA or gDNA, and it came from T cells, B-cell-depleted T cells, or PBMCs.

Enrollees, about 18 to 89 years old, lived in 24 US areas. Which cohort a participant joined came from the clinical history participants gave. How the authors handled the data: Counts of nucleated cells, estimated from reference gene primer amplification, were obtained. The data were produced by immunoSEQ multiplex PCR, yet TCRdb's version contains in-frame clones alone and is incomplete. V and J calls and clone size follow that table, whereas D and trimming were derived from the DNA. This table has 250,000 or so clones, 80% to 85% appearing once. The source material was PBMCs or T cells enriched from blood (not recorded which). The origin of this receptor is a man aged 50 to 60 who had recovered from COVID-19. V gene TRBV12-3 or TRBV12-4 combines with J gene TRBJ1-2; D is unclear. This chain's CDR3 is CASSFRTGGYTF. CDR3 nucleotides: TGTGCCAGCAGTTTCAGAACGGGAGGCTACACCTTC.